The 25 T cell receptor beta chains given below trace back to one sample, sequenced in a study of human T cells and chemical hapten exposure. TCRdb fed the RACE reads into MiXCR, producing one record per CDR3 protein. The table records 95,000 or so distinct CDR3 sequences, roughly an eighth of them present only once. Time point indicated: patch test 2, 6 weeks after DPC sensitization. The treatment here: therapeutic diphenylcyclopropenone sensitization with weekly scalp DPC. Sequencing used whole blood, obtained in connection with sensitization to the hapten diphenylcyclopropenone (DPC). All receptors derive from a middle-aged woman with alopecia areata. Some clones in this sample may be carry-over from other donors' samples.

This clonotype came up many times. V is TRBV6-2 or TRBV6-3 and J is TRBJ2-4, with TRBD1 identical over 7 bases. V trimming: 6 bases; J trimming: 0 bases; junction bases outside the gene matches: 8. Germline lookup yields CDR1 MNHEY and CDR2 SVGEGT. The length of the CDR3 is 16 residues. The CDR3 here is CASRPTGVTAKNIQYF. The CDR3 DNA sequence: TGTGCCAGCAGACCAACAGGGGTGACAGCCAAAAACATTCAGTACTTC.

This clonotype has at least ten counts. The chain carries TRBV18 and TRBJ1-1; D perhaps matches TRBD1 (5 bases). Deletions cut 4 bases from V and 0 bases from J, with 21 bases between. CDR1 is KGHSH, CDR2 LQKENI, per germline. CDR3 length: 18 residues. The CDR3 sequence is CASSLGLVGGPMNTEAFF. The CDR3 nucleotides are TGTGCCAGCTCACTGGGGCTAGTGGGCGGACCCATGAACACTGAAGCTTTCTTT.

This clonotype has a count of ten or more. The rearrangement links TRBV5-1 to TRBJ2-2; D not certain. V dropped 4 bases and J dropped 0 bases, with 19 bases sitting between them. Germline lookup yields CDR1 SGHRS and CDR2 YFSETQ. This CDR3 comprises 18 residues. DNA for the CDR3: TGCGCCAGCAGCCGTGTCCGGGCAGACCCTACGAACACCGGGGAGCTGTTTTTT. It translates to CASSRVRADPTNTGELFF.

This clonotype was picked up many times. The gene calls are TRBV4-3 and TRBJ1-4, with unresolved D. Germline CDR1 reads LGHNA; CDR2 reads YSLEER. The CDR3 contains 15 residues. Trimming stripped 3 bases from V and 4 bases from J, with 12 bases between. DNA for the CDR3: TGCGCCAGCAGCCACGCCTCCGGTCTTAATGAAAAACTGTTTTTT. It yields the protein CASSHASGLNEKLFF.

This clonotype appeared many times. The rearrangement uses TRBV6-6 and TRBJ1-2; D possibly corresponds to TRBD1 (5 bases). Trimming stripped 2 bases from V and 6 bases from J, with 10 bases between. Germline CDR1 is MNHNY and CDR2 is SVGAGI (reference sequence). There are 13 residues in the CDR3. The CDR3 spells CASSYRGGDGYTF. CDR3 sequence (DNA): TGTGCCAGCAGTTACCGGGGGGGTGATGGCTACACCTTC.

J is TRBJ2-3 and V is TRBV7-6; D is possibly TRBD2 (6 bases). V shed 5 bases and J shed 2 bases, with 14 bases lying between them. The germline V gene encodes CDR1 SGHVS and CDR2 FNYEAQ. CDR3 size: 15 residues. The CDR3 coding sequence is TGTGCCAGCAGCCCGACTAGAGGTGACACAGATACGCAGTATTTT. The encoded protein is CASSPTRGDTDTQYF.

This clonotype was picked up many times. This chain connects TRBV20-1 to TRBJ2-7, with D perhaps TRBD1 (6 bases). The germline V gene has CDR1 DFQATT and CDR2 SNEGSKA (reference sequence). The CDR3 consists of 12 residues. V lost 1 base and J 5 bases, leaving 9 bases between the germline ends. The CDR3 DNA reads as TGCAGTGCTAGAGGGACAGTCCACGAGCAGTACTTC. Translating it yields CSARGTVHEQYF.

Concerning this clonotype: It may be a read error: a sequence one base away is much more abundant. The chain couples TRBV29-1 to TRBJ1-1, with a tentative D call TRBD1 (5 bases). The CDR3 runs 13 residues. Trimming left V 5 bases short and J 1 base short, with 11 bases between. Per germline, CDR1 SQVTM and CDR2 ANQGSEA. This CDR3 reads CSVKRGKNTEAFF. The DNA of the CDR3 is TGCAGCGTTAAAAGGGGAAAGAACACTGAAGCTTTCTTT.

This clonotype was recorded at least ten times. This rearrangement joins TRBV28 to TRBJ1-5; maybe TRBD1 (5 bases). V was trimmed by 4 bases and J by 6 bases, leaving 16 bases between them. Germline CDR1 MDHEN, CDR2 SYDVKM. The CDR3 loop spans 15 amino acids. The DNA for the CDR3 is TGTGCCAGCAGTTCAACTCTCACGGGGGGTCAGCCCCAGCATTTT. Protein product: CASSSTLTGGQPQHF.

The chain joins TRBV20-1 to TRBJ2-7; 7 bases fit TRBD1. This CDR3 has 14 amino acids. Germline loops: CDR1 DFQATT, CDR2 SNEGSKA (reference sequence). For the CDR3, the DNA is TGCAGGGATCGCAACGGGACAGACTCTTACGAGCAGTACTTC. It codes for CRDRNGTDSYEQYF.

This clonotype was counted only a few times. The V call is TRBV6-2 or TRBV6-3, the J call TRBJ1-6; D not resolved. CDR3 length: 12 amino acids. Trimming pared 2 bases from V and 18 bases from J, leaving 14 bases between. Germline CDR1 and CDR2: MNHEY and SVGEGT. In nucleotides, the CDR3 is TGTGCCAGCAGTTACCCCAACGGTCCTGGCCACTTT. Translation gives CASSYPNGPGHF.

In this sample, this clonotype turned up a few times. This chain uses TRBV5-1 with TRBJ1-1; D is unresolved. The CDR3 has 14 residues. CDR1 is SGHRS and CDR2 is YFSETQ in the germline V gene. V shed 0 bases and J shed 2 bases, with 8 bases lying between them. The CDR3 DNA reads TGCGCCAGCAGCTTGGCGAGCCGCAACACTGAAGCTTTCTTT. It specifies CASSLASRNTEAFF.

This clonotype is classed as medium-sized. The V call is TRBV11-2, the J call TRBJ2-3; the D is unclear. Germline V gene sequence: CDR1 SGHAT, CDR2 FQNNGV. The CDR3 totals 14 residues. The V end was cut by 6 bases, the J end by 1 base, with 11 bases between. CDR3 DNA sequence: TGTGCCAGCAGACCTCTGGGCGGCACAGATACGCAGTATTTT. It specifies CASRPLGGTDTQYF.

The V call is TRBV20-1, the J call TRBJ2-1, with D perhaps TRBD1 or TRBD2 (5 bases each). This CDR3 spans 14 amino acids. Between the trimmed V and J ends, which lost 5 bases and 6 bases, there was a span of 17 bases. Germline CDR1 reads DFQATT; CDR2 reads SNEGSKA (reference sequence). CDR3: CSADGTFLGNEQFF. DNA for the CDR3: TGCAGTGCTGATGGGACCTTCCTGGGCAATGAGCAGTTCTTC.

This chain joins TRBV5-4 and TRBJ2-3, with 7 bases lining up with TRBD1. Germline V gene sequence: CDR1 SGHNT, CDR2 YYREEE (reference sequence). V shed 3 bases and J 4 bases; nucleotides not matched to a gene: 11. The CDR3 runs to 16 residues. The CDR3: CASSSPRGRGADTQYF. The CDR3 DNA reads as TGTGCCAGCAGCTCGCCTAGGGGGCGCGGAGCAGATACGCAGTATTTT.

There are a few counts of this clonotype. One end of the junction varies from germline; a read error may be responsible. DNA of the CDR3: TGTGCCAGCAGCTTAGAAGGCGGCCGCTCCAACGAGCAGTACTTC. Translating it yields CASSLEGGRSNEQYF. V usage is TRBV7-2 and J usage is TRBJ2-7; no reliable D call. Germline-derived CDR1 and CDR2 are SGHTA and FQGNSA. The CDR3 length is 15 residues.

The chain links TRBV18 to TRBJ1-2; 9 bases line up with TRBD1. CDR1 is KGHSH and CDR2 is LQKENI in the germline V gene. The V and J ends lost 4 bases and 3 bases, in that order; junction bases with no gene match: 6. This CDR3 region has 15 residues. This CDR3 is CASSRPGQGDYGYTF. In DNA form, the CDR3 reads TGTGCCAGCTCACGCCCGGGACAGGGCGACTATGGCTACACCTTC.

Ten or more counts support this clonotype. V is TRBV19 and J is TRBJ2-1, with D perhaps TRBD1 (5 bases). This CDR3 contains 14 residues. Between the trimmed V and J ends, which lost 1 base and 5 bases, there was a span of 9 bases. Looked up from germline, CDR1 is LNHDA and CDR2 is SQIVND (reference sequence). Here the CDR3 reads CASSIGDRDNEQFF. As DNA, the CDR3 is TGTGCCAGTAGTATAGGAGACAGAGACAATGAGCAGTTCTTC. The complete variable domain, with remaining parts taken from reference TRBV19 and TRBJ2-1, reads DGGITQSPKYLFRKEGQNVTLSCEQNLNHDAMYWYRQDPGQGLRLIYYSQIVNDFQKGDIAEGYSVSREKKESFPLTVTSAQKNPTAFYLCASSIGDRDNEQFFGPGTRLTVL.

A few counts support this clonotype. The chain has TRBV28 and TRBJ2-3, with D perhaps matching TRBD1 (5 bases). Germline V gene lookup returns CDR1 MDHEN and CDR2 SYDVKM. Trimming pared 1 base from V and 4 bases from J, leaving 18 bases between. This CDR3 has 17 amino acids. The CDR3, as DNA: TGTGCCAGCAGTTTATCCCCAGGGCTCTCGGTCGCAGATACGCAGTATTTT. Its protein is CASSLSPGLSVADTQYF.

This clonotype has more than one count but fewer than ten. The V call is TRBV19, the J call TRBJ2-5, with 7 bases matching TRBD1. Germline V lookup: CDR1 LNHDA, CDR2 SQIVND (reference sequence). Trimming took 4 bases from V and 2 from J; bases not matched to a gene: 10. This CDR3 region has 16 residues. The CDR3 DNA sequence: TGTGCCAGTAGTAACGGTCTTCGACAGGGACAAGAGACCCAGTACTTC. Translated: CASSNGLRQGQETQYF.

This clonotype was seen ten or more times. This rearrangement joins TRBV27 to TRBJ2-5; TRBD2 matches at 11 bases. Trimming cost V 6 bases and J 4 bases; bases outside gene matches: 1. CDR1 and CDR2 (germline): MNHEY, SMNVEV (reference sequence). The CDR3 runs to 13 residues. CDR3 nucleotide sequence: TGTGCCAGCAGACTAGCGGGAGCAGAGACCCAGTACTTC. Protein sequence: CASRLAGAETQYF.

This clonotype was counted ten times or more. This sequence joins TRBV7-2 and TRBJ1-2; D remains ambiguous. Trimming took off 1 base at V and 4 bases at J, with 7 bases between the two ends. Germline V gene data show CDR1 as SGHTA and CDR2 as FQGNSA. The CDR3 runs to 13 residues. CDR3 DNA sequence: TGTGCCAGCAGCTTAGACGATCTCTATGGCTACACCTTC. It specifies CASSLDDLYGYTF.

Only one count was recorded for this clonotype. The chain employs TRBV6-6 and TRBJ1-2, with TRBD1 matching 9 bases. In germline, CDR1 is MNHNY, CDR2 SVGAGI (reference sequence). The CDR3 has 15 amino acids. Trimming removed 8 bases from V and 0 bases from J; junction bases left unmatched: 7. CDR3 loop: CASFRDREANYGYTF. The CDR3 bases are TGTGCCAGCTTCCGGGACAGGGAAGCTAACTATGGCTACACCTTC.

This chain joins TRBV30 and TRBJ1-1; the match to TRBD1 covers 10 bases. Germline trimming cut 3 bases from V and 8 bases from J; bases unmatched to any gene: 12. The V gene's germline CDR1 is GTSNPN and CDR2 SVGIG (reference sequence). The CDR3 has 15 amino acids. The CDR3 coding sequence is TGTGCCTGGAGCGAGCCGGGACAGGGGAAAAGAGAAGCTTTCTTT. Encoded protein: CAWSEPGQGKREAFF. The full variable domain, rest sourced from reference TRBV30 and TRBJ1-1, is SQTIHQWPATLVQPVGSPLSLECTVEGTSNPNLYWYRQAAGRGLQLLFYSVGIGQISSEVPQNLSASRPQDRQFILSSKKLLLSDSGFYLCAWSEPGQGKREAFFGQGTRLTVV.

The gene calls are TRBV29-1 and TRBJ2-3; no clear D. Trimming took off 1 base at V and 0 bases at J, with 11 bases between the two ends. Germline V lookup: CDR1 SQVTM, CDR2 ANQGSEA. The CDR3 contains 15 residues. Written as DNA, the CDR3 is TGCAGCGTTGAAGTGGGCGCCTCTAGCACAGATACGCAGTATTTT. Translating it yields CSVEVGASSTDTQYF.